This T cell receptor beta chain was recorded in a study of neurological immune-mediated disorders. cDNA was made by 5'RACE with 10-nucleotide random UMIs. Every sequencing run returned over 190 million TCR-beta sequences, which were derived from 15-18 subjects. TCRdb redid the calling of the 5' RACE reads with MiXCR, one entry per CDR3 protein. Of tens of thousands of distinct CDR3 sequences in the sample, over 9% are singletons; the top ten hold about 7%. In germline, CDR1 is DFQATT, CDR2 SNEGSKA (reference sequence). The V gene end was trimmed by 1 base and the J gene end by 2 bases; junction bases not matched to a gene: 3. The CDR3 is 15 residues long. This clonotype was recorded at least ten times. 2 million unsorted PBMCs were stored in RNAlater at -80 °C before RNA extraction.

This chain connects TRBV20-1 to TRBJ2-7, with 12 positions matching TRBD2. The sequence was collected from a woman in her thirties with HTLV-1-associated myelopathy (HAM/TSP). The sequenced sample was PBMCs. Here the CDR3 reads CSARGTSGAPYEQYF. The CDR3 DNA is TGCAGTGCTAGAGGGACTAGCGGGGCCCCCTACGAGCAGTACTTC.